This T cell receptor (beta chain) came from a study of blood T cells in healthy people across ages. Combining a sample-barcoded 5' primer with a J-beta primer mix, a second PCR ran for about 7 to 11 cycles. TCRdb re-called the 5' RACE reads with MiXCR, one entry per CDR3 protein. The sample lists 1.5 million to 1.8 million distinct CDR3 sequences; roughly two fifths were seen once. Germline-derived CDR1 and CDR2 are MNHEY and SMNVEV (reference sequence). Unmatched junction bases numbered 3, after V lost 5 bases and J lost 2 bases. The CDR3 runs 13 residues. There are a few counts of this clonotype. The TCR sequence derives from a woman younger than 30 in good health. The chain employs TRBV27 and TRBJ2-7; 7 bases are a match to TRBD1. Specimen: blood. Here the CDR3 DNA reads TGTGCCAGCAGTGTACAGGGGCCCTACGAGCAGTACTTC. This codes for CASSVQGPYEQYF.